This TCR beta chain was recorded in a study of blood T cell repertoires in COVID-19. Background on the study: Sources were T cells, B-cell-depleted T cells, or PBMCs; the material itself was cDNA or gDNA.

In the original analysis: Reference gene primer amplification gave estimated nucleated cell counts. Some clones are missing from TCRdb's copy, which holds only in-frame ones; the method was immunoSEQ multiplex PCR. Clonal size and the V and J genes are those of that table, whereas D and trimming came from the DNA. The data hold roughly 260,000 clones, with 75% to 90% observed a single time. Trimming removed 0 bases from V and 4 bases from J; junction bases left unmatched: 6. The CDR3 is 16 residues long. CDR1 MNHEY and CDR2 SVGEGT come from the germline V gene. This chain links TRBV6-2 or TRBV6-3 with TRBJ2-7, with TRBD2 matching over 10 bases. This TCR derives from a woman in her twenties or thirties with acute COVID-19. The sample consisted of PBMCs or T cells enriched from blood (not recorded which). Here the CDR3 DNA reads TGTGCCAGCAGTTACTCCCTCCTAGCGGGGGCTTACGAGCAGTACTTC. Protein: CASSYSLLAGAYEQYF.